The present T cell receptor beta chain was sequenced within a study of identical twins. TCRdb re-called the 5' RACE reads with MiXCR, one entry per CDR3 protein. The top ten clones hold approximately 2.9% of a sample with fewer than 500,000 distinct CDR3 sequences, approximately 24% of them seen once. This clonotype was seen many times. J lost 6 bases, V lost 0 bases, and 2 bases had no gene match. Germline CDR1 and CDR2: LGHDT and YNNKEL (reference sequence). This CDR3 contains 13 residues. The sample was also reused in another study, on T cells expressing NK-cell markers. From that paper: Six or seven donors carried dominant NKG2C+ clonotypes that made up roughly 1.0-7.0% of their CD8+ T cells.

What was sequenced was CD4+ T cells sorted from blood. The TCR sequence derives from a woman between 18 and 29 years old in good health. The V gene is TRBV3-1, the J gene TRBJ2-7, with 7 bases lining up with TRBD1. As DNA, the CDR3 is TGTGCCAGCAGCCAAGAATACAGGGGCGAGCAGTACTTC. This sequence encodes CASSQEYRGEQYF.